This T cell receptor beta chain was captured in a study of blood T cell repertoires in COVID-19. Per germline, CDR1 SGHRS and CDR2 YFSETQ. This CDR3 spans 15 amino acids. J lost 5 bases, V lost 4 bases, and 11 bases had no gene match. TCRdb's copy holds only in-frame clones and misses some; the assay was immunoSEQ multiplex PCR. The table lists approximately 200,000 clones, roughly 88% of them singletons. Participants were aged about 18 to 90 years, lived in around 22 US areas, and enrolled virtually. Categorization into cohorts depended on clinical history that participants reported. Exposed study participants had met a COVID-19 case within 2 weeks before entry.

Source material: PBMCs or T cells enriched from blood (not recorded which). The V and J genes are TRBV5-1 and TRBJ1-1; 7 bases are a match to TRBD1. This TCR was sampled from a woman in her twenties or thirties who had been exposed to COVID-19. CDR3 residues: CASSPTRDSGTEAFF. The DNA for the CDR3 is TGCGCCAGCAGCCCAACCAGGGACAGCGGGACTGAAGCTTTCTTT.